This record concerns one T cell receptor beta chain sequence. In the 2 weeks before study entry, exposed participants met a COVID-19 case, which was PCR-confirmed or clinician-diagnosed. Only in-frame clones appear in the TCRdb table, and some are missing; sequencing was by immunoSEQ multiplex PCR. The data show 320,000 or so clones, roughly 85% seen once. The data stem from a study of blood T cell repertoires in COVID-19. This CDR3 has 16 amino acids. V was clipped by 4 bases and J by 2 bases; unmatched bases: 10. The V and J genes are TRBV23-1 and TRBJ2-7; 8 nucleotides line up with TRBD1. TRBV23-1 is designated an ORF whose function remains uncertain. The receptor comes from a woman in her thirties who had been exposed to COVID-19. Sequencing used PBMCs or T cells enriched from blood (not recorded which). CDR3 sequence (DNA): TGCGCCAGCAGTCCCCGGGACAGGAGGGAAACCTACGAGCAGTACTTC. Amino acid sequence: CASSPRDRRETYEQYF.